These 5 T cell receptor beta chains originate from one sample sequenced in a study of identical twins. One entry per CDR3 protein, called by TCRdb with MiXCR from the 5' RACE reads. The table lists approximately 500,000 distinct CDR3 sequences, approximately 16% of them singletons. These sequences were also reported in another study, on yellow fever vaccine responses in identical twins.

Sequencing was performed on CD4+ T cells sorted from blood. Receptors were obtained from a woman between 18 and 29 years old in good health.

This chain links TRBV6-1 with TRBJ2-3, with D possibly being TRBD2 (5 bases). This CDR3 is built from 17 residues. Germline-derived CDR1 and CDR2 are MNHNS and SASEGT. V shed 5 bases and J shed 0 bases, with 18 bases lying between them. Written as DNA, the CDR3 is TGTGCCAGCAGTCTGGCGGGCAGCGCCCCGAGCACAGATACGCAGTATTTT. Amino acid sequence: CASSLAGSAPSTDTQYF.

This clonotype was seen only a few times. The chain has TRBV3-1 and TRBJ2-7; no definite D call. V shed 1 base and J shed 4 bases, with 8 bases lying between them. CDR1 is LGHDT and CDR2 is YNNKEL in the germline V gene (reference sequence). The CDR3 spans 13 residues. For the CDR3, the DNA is TGTGCCAGCAGCCAAGTAGACGGTTACGAGCAGTACGTC. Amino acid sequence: CASSQVDGYEQYV.

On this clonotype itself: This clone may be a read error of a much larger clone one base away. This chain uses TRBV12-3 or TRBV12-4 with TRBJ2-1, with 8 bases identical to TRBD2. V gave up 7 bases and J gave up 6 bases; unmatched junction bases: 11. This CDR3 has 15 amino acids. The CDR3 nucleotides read TGTGCCAGCATCGTAGGCGGGGGGAACAGCAATGAGCAGTTCTTC. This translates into CASIVGGGNSNEQFF.

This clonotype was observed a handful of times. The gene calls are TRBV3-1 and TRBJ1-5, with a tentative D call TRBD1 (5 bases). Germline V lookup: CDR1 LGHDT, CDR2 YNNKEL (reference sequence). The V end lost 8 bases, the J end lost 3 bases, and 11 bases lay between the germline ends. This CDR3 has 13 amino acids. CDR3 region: CASSRALNQPQHF. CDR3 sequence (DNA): TGTGCCAGCTCCAGGGCCCTCAATCAGCCCCAGCATTTT.

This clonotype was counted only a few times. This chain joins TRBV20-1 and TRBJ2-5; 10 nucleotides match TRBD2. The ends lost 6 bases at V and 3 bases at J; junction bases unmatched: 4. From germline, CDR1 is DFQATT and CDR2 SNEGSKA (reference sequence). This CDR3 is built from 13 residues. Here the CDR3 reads CSAQGTSEETQYF. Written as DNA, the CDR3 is TGCAGTGCCCAAGGGACTAGCGAAGAGACCCAGTACTTC.